The rows below give T cell receptor beta chains drawn from one sample of a study of T cells in Graves' hyperthyroidism and ophthalmopathy. TCRdb independently ran MiXCR on the multiplex PCR reads; one entry per CDR3 protein. This sample yields 600,000 to 650,000 distinct CDR3 sequences, of which about a sixth are seen a single time; around 4% belongs to the top ten. Source material: blood. These receptors were collected from a woman aged 30 to 39 with Graves' hyperthyroidism. Each CDR3 is given with its conserved first and last residue. A D gene is named only where the DNA matches it firmly. Rows may omit the clone size; those that give it use once, few, many or a size class.

J gene | clone size | V gene | D gene | CDR3 protein | CDR3 DNA
TRBJ1-1 | many | TRBV7-9 | . | CASGLMGTEAFF | TGTGCCAGCGGCTTAATGGGGACTGAAGCTTTCTTT
TRBJ2-3 | . | TRBV9 | . | CASSVDLVSDTQYF | TGTGCCAGCAGCGTAGATTTAGTTTCGGATACGCAGTATTTT
TRBJ2-1 | few | TRBV6-1 | . | CASKKGPSSYNEQFF | TGTGCCAGCAAAAAGGGACCGAGCTCCTACAATGAGCAGTTCTTC
TRBJ1-1 | . | TRBV6-5 | . | CASSYSTWGADTEAFF | TGTGCCAGCAGTTACTCGACATGGGGGGCGGACACTGAAGCTTTCTTT
TRBJ1-5 | many | TRBV27 | TRBD1 | CASSPTGVEGNQPQHF | TGTGCCAGCAGTCCAACAGGGGTCGAGGGCAATCAGCCCCAGCATTTT
TRBJ2-6 | few | TRBV7-2 | . | CASRRTGDSGANVLTF | TGTGCCAGCAGACGCACGGGGGACTCTGGGGCCAACGTCCTGACTTTC
TRBJ2-1 | many | TRBV2 | . | CASSGLPGNEQFF | TGTGCCAGCAGTGGGCTGCCTGGGAATGAGCAGTTCTTC
TRBJ2-2 | few | TRBV9 | . | CASSVVSVTNTGELFF | TGTGCCAGCAGCGTAGTATCAGTGACGAACACCGGGGAGCTGTTTTTT
TRBJ2-5 | few | TRBV20-1 | TRBD2 | CSAGKSGARQETQYF | TGCAGTGCTGGCAAAAGCGGGGCAAGGCAAGAGACCCAGTACTTC
TRBJ1-3 | many | TRBV29-1 | . | CSVERGNTIYF | TGCAGCGTTGAGAGGGGAAACACCATATATTTT
TRBJ1-5 | . | TRBV28 | . | CASSLVQLASNQPQHF | TGTGCCAGCAGTTTAGTACAGCTGGCAAGCAATCAGCCCCAGCATTTT
TRBJ1-2 | few | TRBV24-1 | TRBD1 | CATSGNLDRGLYGYTF | TGTGCCACCAGTGGTAACCTGGACAGGGGGCTGTATGGCTACACCTTC
TRBJ2-7 | many | TRBV20-1 | . | CSTHSGSSYEQYF | TGCAGTACTCACAGCGGTTCCTCCTACGAGCAGTACTTC
TRBJ1-4 | many | TRBV7-8 | . | CASSLAQGGEKLFF | TGTGCCAGCAGCTTAGCACAGGGAGGAGAAAAACTGTTTTTT
TRBJ2-7 | many | TRBV5-5 | . | CASSFGFEQYF | TGTGCCAGCAGCTTTGGATTCGAGCAGTACTTC
TRBJ1-3 | many | TRBV28 | . | CASIFDLSSGNTIYF | TGTGCCAGCATTTTTGACTTGAGCTCTGGAAACACCATATATTTT
TRBJ1-1 | many | TRBV19 | . | CASKSRGTVNTEAFF | TGTGCCAGTAAGTCGCGGGGGACCGTGAACACTGAAGCTTTCTTT
TRBJ1-5 | . | TRBV19 | . | CASSAGQSFNQPQHF | TGTGCCAGTAGCGCAGGACAGAGCTTCAATCAGCCCCAGCATTTT
TRBJ1-2 | many | TRBV5-1 | . | CASSLDIGVGYTF | TGCGCCAGCAGCTTGGATATAGGGGTAGGCTACACCTTC